Described below is a single T cell receptor beta chain sequence and its context. Its antigen remains unknown. Just one base apart from a much larger clone, this may be a read error. Germline V lookup: CDR1 MNHEY, CDR2 SMNVEV (reference sequence). The CDR3 sequence is 19 residues long. TCRdb analysed the PCR reads with MiXCR anew, one entry per CDR3 protein. This table has about 40,000 distinct CDR3 sequences, approximately 18% appearing once. This record belongs to a study of molecular identifiers for immune sequencing clone quantification. Whole-study findings and limits: Under 1% of molecules in naive cells, but over 98% of effector molecules, belonged to clones above 20 RNA copies. Single-cell amounts of spiked Jurkat TCR RNA were reportedly detectable among 950,000 to 1,000,000 naive cells.

The chain recombines TRBV27 with TRBJ1-4, with a weak D call TRBD1 (5 bases). The TCR originated in a human donor in good health. Some libraries in this study had Jurkat cell RNA spiked in. The sequenced material came from naive CD8+ T cells from blood, with Jurkat cell RNA spiked in. Subset meaning: FACS-sorted CD8+CD4-CCR7+CD45RA+ naive T cells. The CDR3 nucleotides read TGTGCCAGCAGTTTATATATAGGCACAGGAAAGGACCCTAATGAAAAACTGGTTTTT. This gives the protein CASSLYIGTGKDPNEKLVF.